The present TCR beta chain was sequenced within a study of cytomegalovirus exposure and HLA in healthy donors. Study outcomes and limitations: A later analysis linked a missense DCLRE1C variant to TCR beta V- and J-gene trimming. Overall, under 200 TCR beta chains were annotated as cytomegalovirus-associated.

With respect to this clone: Its cognate antigen is unknown.

CDR3 length: 15 residues. Researchers ran the PCR with 60 Vbeta and 13 Jbeta primers. TCRdb's table, derived via immunoSEQ multiplex PCR, lists solely in-frame clones and lacks some. This table has about 180,000 clones, 60% to 85% appearing once. The source of this sequence is a man aged 40-49 years in good health and CMV-seronegative. Sequenced sample: PBMCs. The chain joins TRBV21-1 to TRBJ2-7; TRBD1 reflects the table's D call only, with no check against the DNA. TRBV21-1 has pseudogene status. The CDR3 loop reads CASSPPRDRAYEQYF. As DNA, the CDR3 is TGTGCCAGCAGCCCCCCCCGGGACAGAGCCTACGAGCAGTACTTC.